This T cell receptor (beta chain) was profiled in a study of T cells in Graves' hyperthyroidism and ophthalmopathy. Study details: Upon initial diagnosis and before any treatment, peripheral blood was collected. Study-level points and caveats: Blood also showed most of the thyroid clonotypes that were expanded above 0.001.

Patients with ophthalmopathy all had a Clinical Activity Score of at least 3, a NOSPECS grade of at least 4 and duration under 3 months. This CDR3 has 16 residues. Germline V lookup: CDR1 SGHRS, CDR2 YFSETQ. Germline trimming cut 1 base from V and 8 bases from J; bases unmatched to any gene: 14. This clonotype was recorded many times. Antigen unknown. Regions amplified from RNA transcripts were the TCR beta CDR3 regions. The HTBI primer set was used in a first-round RT-PCR of the TCR CDR3. TCRdb re-derived calls from the multiplex PCR reads in MiXCR, one entry per CDR3 protein. Among 250,000 to 400,000 distinct CDR3 sequences listed, approximately 13% were seen once.

Sequenced input: blood. This receptor was identified in a woman aged 40-49 years with Graves' ophthalmopathy. This chain joins TRBV5-1 and TRBJ1-2; 7 bases are a match to TRBD1. The CDR3 protein is CASSLSPTTGKRGYTF. In DNA, the CDR3 is TGCGCCAGCAGCTTGTCTCCGACGACAGGGAAGAGAGGCTACACCTTC.